This is a list of T cell receptor beta chains from one sample in a study of T cells in localized non-small cell lung cancer. TCRdb's table, derived via immunoSEQ multiplex PCR, lists solely in-frame clones and lacks some. The table has tens of thousands of clones, roughly 89% seen once. The specimen comprised peripheral blood, sampled before any cancer treatment. The receptors originated from a woman aged 40-69 years with stage I lung adenocarcinoma. Each CDR3 is given with its conserved first and last residue. The order of the fields is clone size, J gene, D gene, V gene, CDR3 DNA, CDR3 protein. A D gene is named only where the DNA matches it firmly. Not every row has a clone size; where given, it reads once, few, many or a size class.

clone_size: -
j_call: TRBJ2-7
d_call: -
v_call: TRBV11-3
cdr3_nt: TGTGCCAGCAGCGTCGGATCAATGGGGTCCTACGAGCAGTACTTC
cdr3_aa: CASSVGSMGSYEQYF

clone_size: once
j_call: TRBJ2-2
d_call: -
v_call: TRBV19
cdr3_nt: TGTGCCAGTAGTATAATCCTCCGACAGGCCACCGGGGAGCTGTTTTTT
cdr3_aa: CASSIILRQATGELFF

clone_size: -
j_call: TRBJ1-1
d_call: -
v_call: TRBV30
cdr3_nt: TGTGCCTGGAGTGTAACCCCAGGGAAGGGGACTGAAGCTTTCTTT
cdr3_aa: CAWSVTPGKGTEAFF

clone_size: -
j_call: TRBJ2-7
d_call: TRBD2
v_call: TRBV27
cdr3_nt: TGTGCCAGCAGTAGAATCGGGGGGGCCTACGAGCAGTACTTC
cdr3_aa: CASSRIGGAYEQYF

clone_size: -
j_call: TRBJ1-1
d_call: -
v_call: TRBV7-9
cdr3_nt: TGTGCCAGCAGCTTAGATCTGGGGAACACTGAAGCTTTCTTT
cdr3_aa: CASSLDLGNTEAFF

clone_size: -
j_call: TRBJ2-1
d_call: -
v_call: TRBV7-3
cdr3_nt: TGTGCCAGCAGCTTAACGTTAGGACTCTCTGCTGAGCAGTTCTTC
cdr3_aa: CASSLTLGLSAEQFF

clone_size: once
j_call: TRBJ1-1
d_call: -
v_call: TRBV18
cdr3_nt: TGTGCCAGCTCACCCCTGGGGGAGGGAGGCACTGAAGCTTTCTTT
cdr3_aa: CASSPLGEGGTEAFF

clone_size: -
j_call: TRBJ2-3
d_call: -
v_call: TRBV5-1
cdr3_nt: TGCGCCAGCAGCTTATCTGGAACAGATACGCAGTATTTT
cdr3_aa: CASSLSGTDTQYF

clone_size: -
j_call: TRBJ1-1
d_call: TRBD1
v_call: TRBV5-1
cdr3_nt: TGCGCCAGCAGCGAACAGGGGGTATCTACTGAAGCTTTCTTT
cdr3_aa: CASSEQGVSTEAFF

clone_size: few
j_call: TRBJ1-2
d_call: -
v_call: TRBV28
cdr3_nt: TGTGCCAGCAGACTCCCCCTTCTTGACTATGGCTACACCTTC
cdr3_aa: CASRLPLLDYGYTF

clone_size: -
j_call: TRBJ2-1
d_call: -
v_call: TRBV29-1
cdr3_nt: TGCAGCGTGGGAGGGCTAACAGGGTTGGATGAGCAGTTCTTC
cdr3_aa: CSVGGLTGLDEQFF

clone_size: -
j_call: TRBJ1-2
d_call: TRBD1
v_call: TRBV6-6
cdr3_nt: TGTGCCAGCAGTCTGACAGGGAATCGCTACACCTTC
cdr3_aa: CASSLTGNRYTF

clone_size: -
j_call: TRBJ1-5
d_call: -
v_call: TRBV2
cdr3_nt: TGTGCCAGCGGCGGATGGCCCCAGCATTTT
cdr3_aa: CASGGWPQHF

clone_size: -
j_call: TRBJ2-2
d_call: TRBD1
v_call: TRBV19
cdr3_nt: TGTGCCAGTAGTCTACGGACAGGGTCCACCGGGGAGCTGTTTTTT
cdr3_aa: CASSLRTGSTGELFF

clone_size: -
j_call: TRBJ2-1
d_call: -
v_call: TRBV5-1
cdr3_nt: TGCGCCAGCAAAAAGGAGGGCGGGCACAATGAGCAGTTCTTC
cdr3_aa: CASKKEGGHNEQFF

clone_size: -
j_call: TRBJ2-2
d_call: -
v_call: TRBV6-6
cdr3_nt: TGTGCCAGCAGTCCCCGGGGTAACACCGGGGAGCTGTTTTTT
cdr3_aa: CASSPRGNTGELFF

clone_size: -
j_call: TRBJ2-2
d_call: -
v_call: TRBV6-5
cdr3_nt: TGTGCCAGCAGTTACTCCAGGTTACACACCGGGGAGCTGTTTTTT
cdr3_aa: CASSYSRLHTGELFF

clone_size: -
j_call: TRBJ2-7
d_call: TRBD1
v_call: TRBV28
cdr3_nt: TGTGCCAGCAGTTTCTCAACAGGGGAGAGCTCCTACGAGCAGTACTTC
cdr3_aa: CASSFSTGESSYEQYF

clone_size: -
j_call: TRBJ2-1
d_call: -
v_call: TRBV6-5
cdr3_nt: TGTGCCAGCAGTTTCGCTAGCGTGGGGCACAATGAGCAGTTCTTC
cdr3_aa: CASSFASVGHNEQFF

clone_size: once
j_call: TRBJ2-2
d_call: TRBD1
v_call: TRBV5-1
cdr3_nt: TGCGCCAGCAGCTTGCAGGGGGTGGACACCGGGGAGCTGTTTTTT
cdr3_aa: CASSLQGVDTGELFF

clone_size: -
j_call: TRBJ1-3
d_call: -
v_call: TRBV5-1
cdr3_nt: TGCGCCAGCAGCTTGGGTCAGGGGATCGGAAACACCATATATTTT
cdr3_aa: CASSLGQGIGNTIYF

clone_size: -
j_call: TRBJ1-5
d_call: -
v_call: TRBV29-1
cdr3_nt: TGCAGCGTTGCGGAGGCGGCTAGCAATCAGCCCCAGCATTTT
cdr3_aa: CSVAEAASNQPQHF

clone_size: few
j_call: TRBJ1-2
d_call: -
v_call: TRBV7-2
cdr3_nt: TGTGCCAGCAGCTTACAGGGGAGGGGCTACACCTTC
cdr3_aa: CASSLQGRGYTF

clone_size: -
j_call: TRBJ2-1
d_call: -
v_call: TRBV5-3
cdr3_nt: TGTGCCAGAAGTAAGGGGCACGGGGAGGCCTACAATGAGCAGTTCTTC
cdr3_aa: CARSKGHGEAYNEQFF

clone_size: -
j_call: TRBJ2-7
d_call: -
v_call: TRBV4-2
cdr3_nt: TGTGCCAGCAGCCAAGAAGGCCCGGGGGCCTCCTACGAGCAGTACTTC
cdr3_aa: CASSQEGPGASYEQYF

clone_size: -
j_call: TRBJ2-1
d_call: -
v_call: TRBV5-1
cdr3_nt: TGCGCCAGCAGCCCTTGGCCTGACGGCTCCTACAATGAGCAGTTCTTC
cdr3_aa: CASSPWPDGSYNEQFF

clone_size: -
j_call: TRBJ2-1
d_call: -
v_call: TRBV5-1
cdr3_nt: TGCGCCAGCAGCGGAGAGGGACGGAGCTCCTACAATGAGCAGTTCTTC
cdr3_aa: CASSGEGRSSYNEQFF

clone_size: -
j_call: TRBJ1-1
d_call: TRBD1
v_call: TRBV27
cdr3_nt: TGTGCCAGCAGAAACCGACAGGGGAAGGGGACTGAAGCTTTCTTT
cdr3_aa: CASRNRQGKGTEAFF

clone_size: -
j_call: TRBJ2-5
d_call: -
v_call: TRBV6-6
cdr3_nt: TGTGCCAGCAGCTACAACGAGGGGGAGACCCAGTACTTC
cdr3_aa: CASSYNEGETQYF

clone_size: few
j_call: TRBJ1-1
d_call: -
v_call: TRBV27
cdr3_nt: TGTGCCAGCAGCCTTGGGGGTCCACTAAGGAGCACTGAAGCTTTCTTT
cdr3_aa: CASSLGGPLRSTEAFF

clone_size: -
j_call: TRBJ1-2
d_call: -
v_call: TRBV2
cdr3_nt: TGTGCCAGCAGTTCAGAAAGGGGGGCGCAGGGTCGTGGCTACACCTTC
cdr3_aa: CASSSERGAQGRGYTF

clone_size: -
j_call: TRBJ2-7
d_call: -
v_call: TRBV9
cdr3_nt: TGTGCCAGCAGCAAAGGCAGGGCGTACGAGCAGTACTTC
cdr3_aa: CASSKGRAYEQYF

clone_size: -
j_call: TRBJ1-2
d_call: TRBD1
v_call: TRBV19
cdr3_nt: TGTGCCAGCAACGACAGGGGGGACTATGGCTACACCTTC
cdr3_aa: CASNDRGDYGYTF

clone_size: -
j_call: TRBJ1-1
d_call: -
v_call: TRBV7-3
cdr3_nt: TGTGCCAGCAGCTTAAAGAAGGGGGTGATAGGATCTGAAGCTTTCTTT
cdr3_aa: CASSLKKGVIGSEAFF

clone_size: -
j_call: TRBJ1-5
d_call: TRBD1
v_call: TRBV7-9
cdr3_nt: TGTGCCAGCGGGCGTGACAGGGATCAGCCCCAGCATTTT
cdr3_aa: CASGRDRDQPQHF

clone_size: few
j_call: TRBJ1-1
d_call: TRBD1
v_call: TRBV7-8
cdr3_nt: TGTGCCAGCAGCCGACAGGGTATTATTGAAGCTTTCTTT
cdr3_aa: CASSRQGIIEAFF

clone_size: -
j_call: TRBJ2-1
d_call: TRBD1
v_call: TRBV5-1
cdr3_nt: TGCGCCAGCAGCCCTCGACAGGGGGCGGATGAGCAGTTCTTC
cdr3_aa: CASSPRQGADEQFF

clone_size: -
j_call: TRBJ2-3
d_call: -
v_call: TRBV6-4
cdr3_nt: TGTGCCAGCAGTGACCAAGCCACAGATACGCAGTATTTT
cdr3_aa: CASSDQATDTQYF

clone_size: once
j_call: TRBJ1-2
d_call: -
v_call: TRBV6-1
cdr3_nt: TGTGCCACCGCCCGGCCGGGGAACTATGGCTACACCTTC
cdr3_aa: CATARPGNYGYTF

clone_size: -
j_call: TRBJ2-1
d_call: -
v_call: TRBV7-8
cdr3_nt: TGTGCCAGCAGCCCCGCCGGCAATGAGCAGTTCTTC
cdr3_aa: CASSPAGNEQFF